Presented here are 20 T cell receptor beta chains from one specimen sequenced in a study of T-cell memory formation after mild COVID-19. MiXCR was run by TCRdb on the 5' RACE reads, yielding one entry per CDR3 protein. The profile shows roughly 350,000 distinct CDR3 sequences, 28% of them singletons. Sequences were obtained from PBMCs or a T cell subset sorted from them (not recorded which). The receptors come from an adult woman who had mild COVID-19 (a few samples of this study predate the infection). Cell type and time point are not known.

The gene calls are TRBV12-3 or TRBV12-4 and TRBJ2-7; tentatively, D is TRBD1 (5 bases). The V end lost 3 bases, the J end lost 3 bases, and 9 bases lay between the germline ends. The CDR3 loop spans 13 amino acids. CDR3 loop: CASSFQGFYEQYF. CDR3 DNA sequence: TGTGCCAGCAGTTTCCAGGGCTTCTACGAGCAGTACTTC.

This clonotype was seen more than once but under ten times. The rearrangement uses TRBV7-6 and TRBJ2-7; 12 nucleotides agree with TRBD2. After removal of 2 bases from V and 1 base from J, the junction contained 21 bases not matched to a gene. The V gene's germline CDR1 is SGHVS and CDR2 FNYEAQ. CDR3 length: 22 residues. CDR3 sequence: CASSLSPGLLAGGMSNSYEQYF. CDR3 DNA: TGTGCCAGCAGCTTATCTCCCGGCTTACTAGCGGGAGGTATGTCCAATTCCTACGAGCAGTACTTC.

This clonotype was seen only a few times. The chain combines TRBV29-1 with TRBJ2-5, with TRBD2 identical over 13 bases. The trim removed 7 bases at V and 5 bases at J, leaving 7 bases unmatched. This CDR3 comprises 14 residues. Germline lookup yields CDR1 SQVTM and CDR2 ANQGSEA. DNA for the CDR3: TGCAGCGGGCACCAACTAGCGGGGGGGGAGACCCAGTACTTC. Translated, it gives CSGHQLAGGETQYF.

This clonotype was observed a few times. This chain links TRBV3-1 with TRBJ2-5, with D uncertain. Germline V gives CDR1 LGHDT, CDR2 YNNKEL (reference sequence). V lost 1 base to trimming and J lost 5 bases, with 2 bases between them. The CDR3 loop spans 11 amino acids. The CDR3 bases are TGTGCCAGCAGCCAAGTGGAGACCCAGTACTTC. Translated: CASSQVETQYF.

This clonotype was found a few times. V gene TRBV5-1 combines with J gene TRBJ2-5; D could derive from TRBD1 or TRBD2 (5 bases each). The CDR3 sequence is 15 residues long. CDR1 and CDR2 (germline): SGHRS, YFSETQ. The V end lost 4 bases, the J end lost 1 base, and 14 bases lay between the germline ends. Written as DNA, the CDR3 is TGCGCCAGCAGCCTACGGGACGGCGCCCAAGAGACCCAGTACTTC. Its protein is CASSLRDGAQETQYF.

The chain links TRBV5-5 to TRBJ1-5; no reliable D call. Trimming stripped 4 bases from V and 4 bases from J, with 12 bases between. The CDR3 runs to 14 residues. CDR1 and CDR2 (germline): SGHKS, YYEKEE (reference sequence). CDR3 sequence: CASSVVRGNQPQHF. CDR3 coding DNA: TGTGCCAGCAGCGTCGTCCGGGGTAATCAGCCCCAGCATTTT. Combining the CDR3 with reference TRBV5-5 and TRBJ1-5 gives the whole variable domain DAGVTQSPTHLIKTRGQQVTLRCSPISGHKSVSWYQQVLGQGPQFIFQYYEKEERGRGNFPDRFSARQFPNYSSELNVNALLLGDSALYLCASSVVRGNQPQHFGDGTRLSIL.

The gene calls are TRBV27 and TRBJ1-2, with 7 positions matching TRBD1. CDR3 length: 15 residues. Looked up from germline, CDR1 is MNHEY and CDR2 is SMNVEV (reference sequence). V lost 5 bases and J lost 3; bases outside the gene matches: 9. This CDR3 is CASSPGDSAYYGYTF. In DNA form, the CDR3 reads TGTGCCAGCAGTCCCGGGGACAGTGCTTACTATGGCTACACCTTC.

The chain has TRBV7-2 and TRBJ1-1; TRBD1 matches 9 bases. The CDR3 has 14 amino acids. Losses at the gene ends were 5 bases for V and 7 bases for J; bases not matched to a gene: 8. Germline values: CDR1 SGHTA, CDR2 FQGNSA. In DNA, the CDR3 is TGTGCCAGCAGCGAGGGACAGGGTGAGGGTGAAGCTTTCTTT. Translating it yields CASSEGQGEGEAFF.

As DNA, the CDR3 is TGCGCCAGCAGCCAAGATATGGTGGGAGAACCTCTTTCCTACGAGCAGTACTTC. Amino acids: CASSQDMVGEPLSYEQYF. V usage is TRBV4-1 and J usage is TRBJ2-7; possible D gene TRBD2, 5 bases. Trimming pared 0 bases from V and 1 base from J, leaving 19 bases between. This CDR3 spans 18 amino acids. Germline CDR1 MGHRA, CDR2 YSYEKL.

A few counts support this clonotype. This chain uses TRBV10-3 with TRBJ2-1, with 9 bases identical to TRBD1. V shed 4 bases, J shed 2 bases, and the junction held 3 bases outside the gene matches. This CDR3 region has 15 residues. Germline values: CDR1 ENHRY, CDR2 SYGVKD. Here the CDR3 reads CAISVGQGTYNEQFF. As DNA, the CDR3 is TGTGCCATCAGTGTGGGACAGGGAACCTACAATGAGCAGTTCTTC.

A word on this clonotype: A read error may account for a junction end that differs from germline. The CDR3 spells CASSLSAGALETQYF. CDR3 in DNA: TGTGCTAGCAGCTTATCGGCGGGAGCCCTAGAGACCCAGTACTTC. V is TRBV7-7 and J is TRBJ2-5, with TRBD2 identical over 7 bases. CDR1 is SSHAT, CDR2 FNYEAQ, per germline (reference sequence). The CDR3 loop spans 15 amino acids.

This clonotype was counted ten times or more. The rearrangement links TRBV27 to TRBJ1-1; possible D gene TRBD1, 6 bases. The V end lost 6 bases, the J end lost 1 base, and 12 bases lay between the germline ends. The CDR3 loop spans 14 amino acids. The germline V gene encodes CDR1 MNHEY and CDR2 SMNVEV (reference sequence). CDR3 nucleotide sequence: TGTGCCAGCAGCCTTTTACAGGGGAACACTGAAGCTTTCTTT. Translating it yields CASSLLQGNTEAFF.

V is TRBV7-9 and J is TRBJ2-7; D remains ambiguous. The CDR3 extends over 14 amino acids. Trimming took 5 bases from V and 2 from J, leaving 13 bases between them. Germline CDR1 reads SEHNR; CDR2 reads FQNEAQ (reference sequence). The CDR3 loop is CASSGWTDAYEQYF. CDR3 bases: TGTGCCAGCAGCGGGTGGACGGATGCCTACGAGCAGTACTTC.

J is TRBJ2-5 and V is TRBV7-9; D not certain. Germline V gene data show CDR1 as SEHNR and CDR2 as FQNEAQ (reference sequence). V was trimmed by 1 base and J by 3 bases, leaving 6 bases between them. The CDR3 loop spans 13 amino acids. CDR3 region: CASSLDGKETQYF. DNA of the CDR3: TGTGCCAGCAGCTTAGACGGAAAAGAGACCCAGTACTTC. Using reference TRBV7-9 and TRBJ2-5 for the parts outside the CDR3, the full variable domain is DTGVSQNPRHKITKRGQNVTFRCDPISEHNRLYWYRQTLGQGPEFLTYFQNEAQLEKSRLLSDRFSAERPKGSFSTLEIQRTEQGDSAMYLCASSLDGKETQYFGPGTRLLVL.

This chain links TRBV7-9 with TRBJ2-2; D possibly uses TRBD1 or TRBD2 (6 bases each). CDR3 size: 15 residues. The V end lost 3 bases, the J end lost 5 bases, and 13 bases lay between the germline ends. CDR1 is SEHNR, CDR2 FQNEAQ, per germline (reference sequence). The CDR3 DNA reads TGTGCCAGCAGCTTTTCCCGGGGGCGGACCGGGGAGCTGTTTTTT. Translated: CASSFSRGRTGELFF.

This clonotype was seen just once. This chain joins TRBV5-4 and TRBJ2-7; TRBD1 aligns across 8 bases. In germline, CDR1 is SGHNT, CDR2 YYREEE (reference sequence). Trimming cost V 5 bases and J 3 bases; bases outside gene matches: 10. CDR3 length: 15 residues. CDR3 sequence (DNA): TGTGCCAGCAGAACCGGGACAGGAGTTTTCTACGAGCAGTACTTC. It codes for CASRTGTGVFYEQYF.

The chain recombines TRBV6-5 with TRBJ2-5; unclear D gene. V lost 2 bases to trimming and J lost 5 bases, with 12 bases between them. Germline values: CDR1 MNHEY, CDR2 SVGAGI. The CDR3 sequence is 14 residues long. As DNA, the CDR3 is TGTGCCAGCAGTTACGGATGGGGATTCGAGACCCAGTACTTC. This translates into CASSYGWGFETQYF.

V usage is TRBV5-1 and J usage is TRBJ2-1, with TRBD2 identical over 7 bases. The CDR3 extends over 17 amino acids. CDR1 and CDR2 (germline): SGHRS, YFSETQ. V lost 0 bases and J lost 0; bases outside the gene matches: 6. Here the CDR3 reads CASSLVPSGLSYNEQFF. In DNA, the CDR3 is TGCGCCAGCAGCTTGGTGCCTAGCGGACTCTCCTACAATGAGCAGTTCTTC.

The rearrangement links TRBV6-5 to TRBJ2-3; 8 nucleotides line up with TRBD2. The CDR3 loop spans 17 amino acids. Germline-derived CDR1 and CDR2 are MNHEY and SVGAGI. The J segment lost 4 bases and the V segment lost 4 bases, leaving 13 bases of the junction unmatched. CDR3 amino acids: CASSSPLYAGGADTQYF. The CDR3 DNA reads TGTGCCAGCAGTTCTCCTCTCTATGCGGGAGGTGCAGATACGCAGTATTTT.

This clonotype has just a few counts. The genes are TRBV24-1 and TRBJ2-3; 10 positions agree with TRBD2. Trimming at V came to 3 bases and at J to 6 bases, leaving 8 bases not matched to a gene. The CDR3 runs 16 residues. CDR1 is KGHDR, CDR2 SFDVKD, per germline. The CDR3 is CATSDPLAGRMDTQYF. CDR3 bases: TGTGCCACCAGTGATCCACTAGCGGGACGAATGGATACGCAGTATTTT.